These 25 T cell receptor beta chains originate from one sample sequenced in a study of T-cell reconstitution after alpha-beta-depleted transplantation in children. During its preparation, the TCRbeta library received unique molecular identifiers. TCRdb processed the PCR reads anew with MiXCR; each CDR3 protein has one entry. The repertoire holds about 610,000 distinct CDR3 sequences, with around 27% as singletons. Sequencing used PBMCs, obtained before TCRalphabeta/CD19-depleted stem cell transplant. All receptors come from a boy less than two years old with Wiskott-Aldrich syndrome, due to receive a stem cell transplant.

V usage is TRBV10-3 and J usage is TRBJ2-1; 10 bases line up with TRBD2. Germline CDR1 is ENHRY and CDR2 is SYGVKD. The CDR3 contains 14 residues. V lost 4 bases and J lost 8; bases outside the gene matches: 5. Here the CDR3 reads CAISGAGGPYEQFF. In DNA form, the CDR3 reads TGTGCCATCAGTGGAGCGGGAGGGCCCTATGAGCAGTTCTTC.

The chain links TRBV3-1 to TRBJ2-3; 11 bases are shared with TRBD2. J was trimmed by 2 bases and V by 2 bases; bases with no gene match: 3. CDR3 length: 16 amino acids. CDR1 is LGHDT, CDR2 YNNKEL, per germline (reference sequence). CDR3 bases: TGTGCCAGCAGCCAACTAGCGGGAGGCAACACAGATACGCAGTATTTT. Protein: CASSQLAGGNTDTQYF.

CDR3 DNA: TGTGCCAGCACTAAATCGGGGGAGCTGTTTTTT. Protein sequence: CASTKSGELFF. V gene TRBV27 combines with J gene TRBJ2-2; D is unclear. This CDR3 has 11 amino acids. Between the trimmed V and J ends, which lost 7 bases and 8 bases, there was a span of 8 bases. Germline-derived CDR1 and CDR2 are MNHEY and SMNVEV (reference sequence).

V gene TRBV4-1 combines with J gene TRBJ2-5, with D perhaps matching TRBD2 (6 bases). V gave up 1 base and J gave up 2 bases, with 14 bases separating them. The CDR3 length is 16 residues. The germline gives CDR1 MGHRA, CDR2 YSYEKL. The CDR3 is CASSQGPGLRQETQYF. The CDR3 nucleotides read TGCGCCAGCAGCCAAGGACCGGGACTGAGACAAGAGACCCAGTACTTC.

V and J are TRBV7-9 and TRBJ2-5; 8 bases fit TRBD2. V dropped 5 bases and J dropped 1; count of bases not matched to a gene: 12. Germline loops: CDR1 SEHNR, CDR2 FQNEAQ (reference sequence). The CDR3 is 17 residues long. This chain's CDR3 is CASSLPTSGDFQETQYF. CDR3 nucleotides: TGTGCCAGCAGCCTACCAACTAGCGGAGACTTCCAAGAGACCCAGTACTTC.

The chain uses TRBV9 and TRBJ2-7, with a weak D call TRBD2 (5 bases). The V and J ends lost 3 bases and 7 bases respectively, with 23 bases between them. The germline V gene encodes CDR1 SGDLS and CDR2 YYNGEE. The CDR3 extends over 16 amino acids. CDR3 region: CASSGSRESGLWEQYF. CDR3 in DNA: TGTGCCAGCAGCGGGAGTAGGGAGTCCGGATTGTGGGAGCAGTACTTC.

Only a few counts were recorded for this clonotype. V and J are TRBV29-1 and TRBJ1-1, with TRBD1 matching over 7 bases. The CDR3 covers 13 residues. Trimming cost V 6 bases and J 1 base; bases outside gene matches: 5. Germline V CDR1 and CDR2: SQVTM, ANQGSEA. The CDR3 sequence: CSVRTGGNTEAFF. CDR3 DNA: TGCAGCGTAAGGACAGGAGGGAACACTGAAGCTTTCTTT.

The chain couples TRBV5-1 to TRBJ2-5; no clear D. CDR3 size: 15 residues. V was shortened by 0 bases and J by 1 base, with 10 bases between the two germline ends. CDR1 is SGHRS, CDR2 YFSETQ, per germline. The CDR3 protein is CASSLAKDGQETQYF. DNA for the CDR3: TGCGCCAGCAGCTTGGCCAAGGACGGCCAAGAGACCCAGTACTTC.

The chain joins TRBV29-1 to TRBJ2-2; 7 nucleotides line up with TRBD1. With 4 bases clipped from V and 3 bases from J, the junction kept 8 bases outside the gene matches. The germline CDR1 and CDR2 sequences are SQVTM and ANQGSEA. The CDR3 runs 15 residues. CDR3 DNA sequence: TGCAGCGTTGTAGCAGGGGGTAGGGACACCGGGGAGCTGTTTTTT. Translated, it gives CSVVAGGRDTGELFF.

Only a few counts were recorded for this clonotype. The V gene is TRBV6-5, the J gene TRBJ1-1; D gene unclear. The CDR3 loop spans 14 amino acids. From germline, CDR1 is MNHEY and CDR2 SVGAGI. V dropped 2 bases and J dropped 1 base, with 8 bases sitting between them. The CDR3 DNA sequence: TGTGCCAGCAGTTACCTGGACGGGAACACTGAAGCTTTCTTT. Amino acid sequence: CASSYLDGNTEAFF.

In this sample, this clonotype turned up a few times. V gene TRBV5-6 combines with J gene TRBJ1-5; D unclear. V gave up 4 bases and J gave up 8 bases, with 13 bases separating them. CDR1 and CDR2 (germline): SGHDT, YYEEEE. The length of the CDR3 is 13 residues. The CDR3 sequence: CASSPKLMEPQHF. The CDR3 bases are TGTGCCAGCAGCCCGAAATTGATGGAGCCCCAGCATTTT.

There are a few counts of this clonotype. The chain recombines TRBV19 with TRBJ2-1, with 7 bases aligning to TRBD2. Germline V gene lookup returns CDR1 LNHDA and CDR2 SQIVND (reference sequence). The ends lost 4 bases at V and 5 bases at J; junction bases unmatched: 2. The CDR3 totals 13 residues. CDR3 amino acids: CASSTRGDNEQFF. CDR3 DNA sequence: TGTGCCAGTAGTACCCGGGGGGACAATGAGCAGTTCTTC.

This clonotype was recorded a few times. The chain is built from TRBV15 and TRBJ2-1; D not certain. The CDR3 is made up of 15 amino acids. Germline loops: CDR1 LNHNV, CDR2 YYDKDF (reference sequence). V lost 1 base to trimming and J lost 7 bases, with 14 bases between them. The CDR3 nucleotides read TGTGCCACCAGCAGAGGGGTGGAAACCTTGAATGAGCAGTTCTTC. Its translation is CATSRGVETLNEQFF.

Details on this clonotype: The junction departs from germline at one end; a sequencing error may be responsible. The rearrangement joins TRBV19 to TRBJ2-5, with 10 bases matching TRBD2. The CDR3 is made up of 13 amino acids. From germline, CDR1 is LNHDA and CDR2 SQIVND (reference sequence). The CDR3 coding sequence is TGTGCCAGTAGTACGACCTCGGGACTAGCGCATAACTTC. It is translated as CASSTTSGLAHNF.

This clonotype was seen only a few times. The chain carries TRBV7-9 and TRBJ2-3, with D possibly TRBD2 on 6 matching bases. Germline CDR1 and CDR2: SEHNR and FQNEAQ (reference sequence). The CDR3 consists of 17 residues. Trimming pared 1 base from V and 2 bases from J, leaving 16 bases between. The CDR3 DNA follows: TGTGCCAGCAGCTTAGGGGAGAGCGCGGGGCCCACAGATACGCAGTATTTT. Translated, it gives CASSLGESAGPTDTQYF.

The rearrangement joins TRBV29-1 to TRBJ1-1; the D is unclear. The germline gives CDR1 SQVTM, CDR2 ANQGSEA. This CDR3 is 12 amino acids long. V was pared by 4 bases and J by 1 base, with 7 bases between. The CDR3 DNA follows: TGCAGCGTTGGTTTACGGAACACTGAAGCTTTCTTT. Amino acid sequence: CSVGLRNTEAFF.

The chain is built from TRBV12-3 or TRBV12-4 and TRBJ2-7; D unresolved. This CDR3 region has 14 residues. V was cut by 0 bases and J by 6 bases, with 12 bases left in between. CDR3 region: CASSLALTTPEQYF. The CDR3 DNA sequence: TGTGCCAGCAGTTTAGCGCTAACGACGCCCGAGCAGTACTTC.

The rearrangement joins TRBV10-3 to TRBJ2-2; 7 positions agree with TRBD2. The CDR3 spans 15 residues. V trimming: 2 bases; J trimming: 4 bases; junction bases outside the gene matches: 4. Germline V gives CDR1 ENHRY, CDR2 SYGVKD. The CDR3 nucleotides are TGTGCCATCAGTGAGGGACTAGGTTCCACCGGGGAGCTGTTTTTT. It translates to CAISEGLGSTGELFF.

This clonotype was recorded a few times. The chain joins TRBV5-1 to TRBJ2-5; no firm D call. V was clipped by 1 base and J by 0 bases, with 13 bases between them. This CDR3 has 16 residues. Germline-derived CDR1 and CDR2 are SGHRS and YFSETQ. For the CDR3, the DNA is TGCGCCAGCAGCTTGCTTATATTCGGGTACCAAGAGACCCAGTACTTC. Its translation is CASSLLIFGYQETQYF.

This clonotype was recorded a few times. The chain is built from TRBV20-1 and TRBJ1-6, with a weak D call TRBD1 (5 bases). The V and J ends lost 4 bases and 10 bases respectively, with 20 bases between them. The CDR3 sequence is 15 residues long. Germline CDR1 reads DFQATT; CDR2 reads SNEGSKA (reference sequence). The DNA of the CDR3 is TGCAGTGCTACAGGGCGGGGAAGCTTAAGGTCACCCCTCCACTTT. Its translation: CSATGRGSLRSPLHF.

This clonotype was picked up a small number of times. This sequence joins TRBV7-3 and TRBJ2-6; D is uncertain. CDR1 is SGHTA, CDR2 FQGTGA, per germline. CDR3 length: 12 amino acids. Trimming removed 4 bases at V and 4 bases at J, with 2 bases between. The chain's CDR3 is CASSYGANVLTF. In nucleotides, the CDR3 is TGTGCCAGCAGCTACGGGGCCAACGTCCTGACTTTC.

This clonotype was observed a handful of times. The chain couples TRBV5-1 to TRBJ2-5, with 10 bases aligning to TRBD2. The V segment lost 4 bases and the J segment 5 bases; nucleotides outside the gene matches: 8. CDR1 is SGHRS, CDR2 YFSETQ, per germline. The CDR3 length is 15 residues. DNA of the CDR3: TGCGCCAGCAGCACATCCGGGACTAGCGAGGAGACCCAGTACTTC. This translates into CASSTSGTSEETQYF.

This clonotype has just a few counts. V is TRBV5-1 and J is TRBJ2-5; D is uncertain. V was trimmed by 1 base and J by 3 bases, leaving 10 bases between them. Germline V gene sequence: CDR1 SGHRS, CDR2 YFSETQ. This CDR3 region has 14 residues. The CDR3 protein is CASSLMGSEETQYF. CDR3 sequence (DNA): TGCGCCAGCAGCTTGATGGGCAGCGAAGAGACCCAGTACTTC.

V is TRBV4-2 and J is TRBJ2-2, with 13 bases that match TRBD2. CDR1 LGHNA and CDR2 YNFKEQ come from the germline V gene. This CDR3 comprises 20 residues. The V gene end was trimmed by 0 bases and the J gene end by 0 bases; junction bases not matched to a gene: 7. The CDR3 is CASSQEVTSGRFANTGELFF. CDR3 DNA: TGTGCCAGCAGCCAAGAAGTGACTAGCGGGAGGTTCGCGAACACCGGGGAGCTGTTTTTT.

The chain has TRBV7-8 and TRBJ2-3; TRBD2 might be the D (6 bases). The length of the CDR3 is 12 residues. CDR1 SGHVS and CDR2 FQNEAQ come from the germline V gene. Trimming removed 1 base at V and 10 bases at J, with 9 bases between. For the CDR3, the DNA is TGTGCCAGCAGCTTAGTTAGGGAGGCGCAGTATTTT. This sequence encodes CASSLVREAQYF.